Presented here are 12 T cell receptor beta chains from one specimen sequenced in a study of control samples from healthy donors and cancer patients. Assay used: immunoSEQ multiplex PCR; TCRdb lists only in-frame clones, some missing. Among some 100,000 clones listed, around 89% were seen once. The sequencing input was blood. Receptor source: a woman in her 50s in good health.

About this clone itself: One junction end does not reproduce the germline sequence, and a read error may be involved. J is TRBJ2-3 and V is TRBV6-1, with TRBD1 matching 10 bases. This CDR3 is built from 16 residues. Looked up from germline, CDR1 is MNHNS and CDR2 is SASEGT. The CDR3 bases are TGTGCCAGCAGTCAAGCGCCCGGGACAGGGGCTCATACGCAGTATTTT. As protein: CASSQAPGTGAHTQYF.

V and J are TRBV2 and TRBJ2-7; the match to TRBD1 covers 10 bases. The CDR3 consists of 15 residues. Germline V gene sequence: CDR1 SNHLY, CDR2 FYNNEI. The V and J ends lost 8 bases and 3 bases, in that order; junction bases with no gene match: 10. The CDR3 reads CASGSTGDRGYEQYF. The DNA of the CDR3 is TGTGCCAGCGGCTCAACCGGGGACAGGGGCTACGAGCAGTACTTC.

The V gene is TRBV18, the J gene TRBJ2-1, with D perhaps TRBD2 (6 bases). V lost 4 bases and J lost 3, with 16 bases in between. Germline assignment: CDR1 KGHSH and CDR2 LQKENI. This CDR3 contains 16 residues. The DNA for the CDR3 is TGTGCCAGCTCACTCGCGGGATCACCGGGCTACAATGAGCAGTTCTTC. It is translated as CASSLAGSPGYNEQFF. The full variable domain, with the rest looked up from reference TRBV18 and TRBJ2-1, is NAGVMQNPRHLVRRRGQEARLRCSPMKGHSHVYWYRQLPEEGLKFMVYLQKENIIDESGMPKERFSAEFPKEGPSILRIQQVVRGDSAAYFCASSLAGSPGYNEQFFGPGTRLTVL.

V is TRBV7-2 and J is TRBJ2-1; the D call may be TRBD1 or TRBD2 (5 bases each). Between the trimmed V and J ends, which lost 4 bases and 1 base, there was a span of 14 bases. The V gene's germline CDR1 is SGHTA and CDR2 FQGNSA. This CDR3 is 16 amino acids long. The CDR3 DNA reads as TGTGCCAGCAGCTCCCGGGACGGAGGTTCCTACAATGAGCAGTTCTTC. Its translation: CASSSRDGGSYNEQFF.

The V and J genes are TRBV24-1 and TRBJ1-5, with D possibly matching TRBD1 (5 bases). CDR1 and CDR2 (germline): KGHDR, SFDVKD. V was shortened by 3 bases and J by 7 bases, with 15 bases between the two germline ends. The CDR3 is made up of 15 amino acids. The CDR3 is CATSDPGTGGQPQHF. DNA for the CDR3: TGTGCCACCAGTGATCCCGGGACCGGCGGACAGCCCCAGCATTTT.

J is TRBJ2-1 and V is TRBV19, with 7 bases matching TRBD2. Trimming took 7 bases from V and 4 from J; bases not matched to a gene: 7. This CDR3 contains 14 residues. CDR1 is LNHDA and CDR2 is SQIVND in the germline V gene (reference sequence). The DNA for the CDR3 is TGTGCCAGTAAATCGTCTAGCGGATACAATGAGCAGTTCTTC. Translation: CASKSSSGYNEQFF.

This rearrangement joins TRBV15 to TRBJ1-2; D not certain. V was clipped by 0 bases and J by 5 bases, with 19 bases between them. Germline V CDR1 and CDR2: LNHNV, YYDKDF (reference sequence). The CDR3 loop spans 17 amino acids. This chain's CDR3 is CATSRDYVKLRDYGYTF. In nucleotides, the CDR3 is TGTGCCACCAGCAGAGATTATGTTAAGTTGCGCGATTATGGCTACACCTTC.

The chain recombines TRBV2 with TRBJ1-2; 7 bases fit TRBD1. Germline CDR1 and CDR2: SNHLY and FYNNEI. The CDR3 extends over 14 amino acids. The V and J ends lost 8 bases and 4 bases, in that order; junction bases with no gene match: 10. Written as DNA, the CDR3 is TGTGCCAGCTCGGGGACAGCCACCTCCTATGGCTACACCTTC. This codes for CASSGTATSYGYTF.

This chain uses TRBV7-2 with TRBJ2-1; D is unresolved. Germline values: CDR1 SGHTA, CDR2 FQGNSA. There are 16 residues in the CDR3. Between the trimmed V and J ends, which lost 5 bases and 1 base, there was a span of 15 bases. CDR3 coding DNA: TGTGCCAGCAGCCGCAAAATAGCAGGTTCCTACAATGAGCAGTTCTTC. Translated, it gives CASSRKIAGSYNEQFF.

This sequence joins TRBV19 and TRBJ1-1, with D possibly matching TRBD1 (6 bases). Trimming cost V 5 bases and J 1 base, with 14 bases left between them. CDR3 length equals 15 residues. Germline CDR1 is LNHDA and CDR2 is SQIVND (reference sequence). In DNA, the CDR3 is TGTGCCAGTAGTTCGAACAGGGTTCAGAACACTGAAGCTTTCTTT. It yields the protein CASSSNRVQNTEAFF.

This chain links TRBV20-1 with TRBJ2-7, with D possibly TRBD2 on 6 matching bases. This CDR3 comprises 14 residues. CDR1 and CDR2 (germline): DFQATT, SNEGSKA (reference sequence). Trimming removed 3 bases from V and 3 bases from J, with 15 bases in between. Written as DNA, the CDR3 is TGCAGTGCTAGTGATACGGGGAGGCTCTACGAGCAGTACTTC. It specifies CSASDTGRLYEQYF.

The chain couples TRBV4-2 to TRBJ2-2; D uncertain. V was clipped by 1 base and J by 0 bases, with 18 bases between them. The CDR3 sequence is 19 residues long. The germline CDR1 and CDR2 sequences are LGHNA and YNFKEQ. The DNA for the CDR3 is TGTGCCAGCAGCCAAGTTAGATTCAGTCACCGCCCGAACACCGGGGAGCTGTTTTTT. Translated: CASSQVRFSHRPNTGELFF.